The 8 T cell receptor beta chains below all came from one sample that was sequenced in a study of blood T cell repertoires in COVID-19. This table comes from immunoSEQ multiplex PCR, and its TCRdb copy is limited to in-frame clones, with some not included. The sample carries under 250,000 clones, more than 75% recorded once. Sequencing input: PBMCs or T cells enriched from blood (not recorded which). These receptors all come from a man aged 35-49 years who had recovered from COVID-19.

This clone came up once. The chain carries TRBV5-8 and TRBJ2-3, with D possibly TRBD1 on 6 matching bases. Between the trimmed V and J ends, which lost 0 bases and 6 bases, there was a span of 11 bases. The CDR3 covers 14 residues. Germline values: CDR1 SGHTS, CDR2 YDEGEE. The CDR3: CASSLAGDVDTQYF. The CDR3, as DNA: TGTGCCAGCAGCTTGGCAGGGGATGTGGATACGCAGTATTTT.

This clone was seen just once. CDR3 sequence: CASALASTNEKLFF. The CDR3 DNA follows: TGTGCCAGCGCCTTGGCCTCAACTAATGAAAAACTGTTTTTT. The chain couples TRBV3-1 (or the pseudogene TRBV3-2) to TRBJ1-4; D is unclear. Germline V gene sequence: CDR1 LGHDT, CDR2 YNNKEL (reference sequence). Deletions cut 8 bases from V and 0 bases from J, with 10 bases between. CDR3 length: 14 residues.

The rearrangement joins TRBV14 to TRBJ2-3; no definite D call. Trimming left V 0 bases short and J 0 bases short, with 7 bases between. The CDR3 sequence is 15 residues long. The V gene's germline CDR1 is SGHDN and CDR2 FVKESK. CDR3 nucleotides: TGTGCCAGCAGCCAAGATGGCAGTAGCACAGATACGCAGTATTTT. This gives the protein CASSQDGSSTDTQYF. Full variable domain (rest looked up from reference TRBV14 and TRBJ2-3): EAGVTQFPSHSVIEKGQTVTLRCDPISGHDNLYWYRRVMGKEIKFLLHFVKESKQDESGMPNNRFLAERTGGTYSTLKVQPAELEDSGVYFCASSQDGSSTDTQYFGPGTRLTVL.

Comment on this clone: Within the sample, other DNA sequences also encode this same CDR3. The chain couples TRBV5-5 to TRBJ2-5, with D maybe TRBD2 (5 bases). V was clipped by 0 bases and J by 2 bases, with 5 bases between them. Germline V gene data show CDR1 as SGHKS and CDR2 as YYEKEE (reference sequence). The CDR3 extends over 13 amino acids. The CDR3 loop reads CASSLGGQETQYF. The CDR3 region has the DNA TGTGCCAGCAGCTTGGGCGGGCAAGAGACCCAGTACTTC.

The rearrangement joins TRBV29-1 to TRBJ2-3, with 10 positions matching TRBD2. Germline V lookup: CDR1 SQVTM, CDR2 ANQGSEA. J gave up 6 bases and V 5 bases, and 5 bases lay outside the gene matches. The CDR3 spans 13 residues. The CDR3, as DNA: TGCAGCGTTAATAGCGGGGGGACGGATACGCAGTATTTT. It translates to CSVNSGGTDTQYF.

The V and J genes are TRBV7-6 and TRBJ1-1, with TRBD1 matching 8 bases. Germline CDR1 and CDR2: SGHVS and FNYEAQ. The CDR3 runs 13 residues. The ends lost 1 base at V and 8 bases at J; junction bases unmatched: 3. CDR3 amino acids: CASSLGWDREAFF. The CDR3 coding sequence is TGTGCCAGCAGCTTAGGATGGGACAGGGAAGCTTTCTTT.

This clone occurred once. The chain joins TRBV6-5 to TRBJ1-1; 10 bases map to TRBD1. The CDR3 consists of 15 residues. V shed 6 bases, J shed 1 base, and the junction held 5 bases outside the gene matches. Germline V lookup: CDR1 MNHEY, CDR2 SVGAGI. The chain's CDR3 is CASSPTGGRNTEAFF. Here the CDR3 DNA reads TGTGCCAGCAGCCCGACAGGGGGCCGGAACACTGAAGCTTTCTTT.

The V and J genes are TRBV30 and TRBJ1-1; no definite D call. Germline V gives CDR1 GTSNPN, CDR2 SVGIG (reference sequence). The CDR3 loop spans 13 amino acids. Trimming removed 4 bases from V and 3 bases from J, with 12 bases in between. Here the CDR3 DNA reads TGTGCCTGGATAGGAGGCGGGGACACTGAAGCTTTCTTT. It encodes CAWIGGGDTEAFF.